A single sample gave rise to the 14 T cell receptor beta chains below, sequenced in a study of shared T cell receptors in the human thymus. Profiling relied on immunoSEQ multiplex PCR, and the TCRdb table lists in-frame clones only, not all of them. The sample holds hundreds of thousands of clones, around nine tenths seen once. These sequences were also reported in another study, on human thymus T cells.

The sequenced sample consisted of thymocytes. These receptors were obtained from a boy in the first two years of life with a congenital heart defect.

V is TRBV4-1 and J is TRBJ2-1; 8 bases line up with TRBD2. Trimming cost V 0 bases and J 7 bases; bases outside gene matches: 14. CDR3 size: 18 residues. Germline V gene data show CDR1 as MGHRA and CDR2 as YSYEKL. DNA of the CDR3: TGCGCCAGCAGCCAAGAAAGTCTTCGGGCTAGCGGGTTGAATGAGCAGTTCTTC. This codes for CASSQESLRASGLNEQFF.

The chain has TRBV9 and TRBJ2-2; D gene ambiguous. V dropped 4 bases and J dropped 7 bases, with 11 bases sitting between them. The CDR3 loop spans 13 amino acids. Germline V gene data show CDR1 as SGDLS and CDR2 as YYNGEE. Here the CDR3 reads CASSPGGHGELFF. The CDR3 DNA follows: TGTGCCAGCAGCCCCGGCGGTCACGGGGAGCTGTTTTTT. The whole variable domain, filled in from reference TRBV9 and TRBJ2-2, reads DSGVTQTPKHLITATGQRVTLRCSPRSGDLSVYWYQQSLDQGLQFLIQYYNGEERAKGNILERFSAQQFPDLHSELNLSSLELGDSALYFCASSPGGHGELFFGEGSRLTVL.

This rearrangement joins TRBV25-1 to TRBJ2-5; D may be TRBD1 (7 bases). V lost 4 bases and J 2 bases, leaving 11 bases between the germline ends. Germline lookup yields CDR1 MGHDK and CDR2 SYGVNS. This CDR3 is 14 amino acids long. The CDR3 loop reads CASSAPGGQETQYF. The CDR3, as DNA: TGTGCCAGCAGTGCCCCAGGGGGGCAAGAGACCCAGTACTTC.

CDR3 sequence reads: CASSSPPEPGQYF. In DNA, the CDR3 is TGTGCCAGCAGTTCCCCTCCGGAGCCCGGGCAGTATTTT. V usage is TRBV27 and J usage is TRBJ2-3; unclear D gene. V was shortened by 4 bases and J by 11 bases, with 16 bases between the two germline ends. Germline V gene data show CDR1 as MNHEY and CDR2 as SMNVEV (reference sequence). This CDR3 contains 13 residues.

The J gene is TRBJ2-5, the V gene TRBV19; D call uncertain. Between the trimmed V and J ends, which lost 4 bases and 2 bases, there was a span of 8 bases. This CDR3 comprises 13 residues. Germline CDR1 is LNHDA and CDR2 is SQIVND (reference sequence). The CDR3 DNA is TGTGCCAGTAGTAAGACTGCACAAGAGACCCAGTACTTC. Protein product: CASSKTAQETQYF. Variable domain in full (rest from reference TRBV19 and TRBJ2-5): DGGITQSPKYLFRKEGQNVTLSCEQNLNHDAMYWYRQDPGQGLRLIYYSQIVNDFQKGDIAEGYSVSREKKESFPLTVTSAQKNPTAFYLCASSKTAQETQYFGPGTRLLVL.

This clone was found once. The chain employs TRBV5-6 and TRBJ2-7; tentative D call: TRBD2 (5 bases). CDR1 is SGHDT, CDR2 YYEEEE, per germline. The CDR3 consists of 15 residues. V dropped 1 base and J dropped 0 bases, with 11 bases sitting between them. The CDR3 protein is CASSLRRALSYEQYF. CDR3 in DNA: TGTGCCAGCAGCTTGAGGCGGGCACTCTCCTACGAGCAGTACTTC.

This chain links TRBV9 with TRBJ1-4; weak D call: TRBD1 (5 bases). The germline V gene encodes CDR1 SGDLS and CDR2 YYNGEE. This CDR3 region has 15 residues. V was cut by 0 bases and J by 5 bases, with 11 bases left in between. The DNA for the CDR3 is TGTGCCAGCAGCGTAGCGGGGGGTCCAAATGAAAAACTGTTTTTT. Its protein is CASSVAGGPNEKLFF.

This clone has a single count. The chain recombines TRBV6-6 with TRBJ1-2; 7 bases are a match to TRBD1. Losses at the gene ends were 2 bases for V and 5 bases for J; bases not matched to a gene: 11. Germline V CDR1 and CDR2: MNHNY, SVGAGI (reference sequence). CDR3 length: 16 residues. CDR3: CASSYTHPDRAYGYTF. The CDR3 nucleotides read TGTGCCAGCAGTTACACCCACCCCGACAGGGCATATGGCTACACCTTC.

The V gene is TRBV7-9, the J gene TRBJ1-1; 7 nucleotides align to TRBD1. J lost 1 base, V lost 5 bases, and 10 bases had no gene match. The V gene's germline CDR1 is SEHNR and CDR2 FQNEAQ (reference sequence). The CDR3 totals 16 residues. The CDR3 nucleotides read TGTGCCAGCAGCCCCCTTAGGGCAGGGGGGAACACTGAAGCTTTCTTT. Translating it yields CASSPLRAGGNTEAFF.

The chain is built from TRBV6-1 and TRBJ1-5, with TRBD1 matching over 8 bases. The CDR3 loop spans 14 amino acids. V was pared by 4 bases and J by 3 bases, with 2 bases of the junction left unmatched. Germline CDR1 is MNHNS and CDR2 is SASEGT. The chain's CDR3 is CASSGDRINQPQHF. In DNA, the CDR3 is TGTGCCAGCAGTGGGGACAGGATCAATCAGCCCCAGCATTTT.

The chain links TRBV5-5 to TRBJ1-1; 12 bases fit TRBD1. V lost 5 bases to trimming and J lost 3 bases; unmatched junction nucleotides: 8. Looked up from germline, CDR1 is SGHKS and CDR2 is YYEKEE (reference sequence). The CDR3 covers 16 residues. The CDR3 protein is CASRRGTGGGDTEAFF. The DNA for the CDR3 is TGTGCCAGCAGACGCGGGACAGGGGGCGGGGACACTGAAGCTTTCTTT.

The chain joins TRBV27 to TRBJ2-7; 7 nucleotides line up with TRBD1. The CDR3 has 15 residues. Unmatched junction bases numbered 11, after V lost 5 bases and J lost 4 bases. CDR1 and CDR2 (germline): MNHEY, SMNVEV (reference sequence). As DNA, the CDR3 is TGTGCCAGCAGTGGCCGACAGGGAGCCGATTACGAGCAGTACTTC. The encoded protein is CASSGRQGADYEQYF.

The chain recombines TRBV27 with TRBJ1-1, with 7 bases fitting TRBD1. The CDR3 sequence is 15 residues long. From germline, CDR1 is MNHEY and CDR2 SMNVEV (reference sequence). After removal of 6 bases from V and 0 bases from J, the junction contained 7 bases not matched to a gene. This chain's CDR3 is CASSPQRGLNTEAFF. The CDR3 DNA sequence: TGTGCCAGCAGCCCCCAAAGGGGGCTGAACACTGAAGCTTTCTTT.

This clone was counted between two and nine times. The chain carries TRBV5-1 and TRBJ1-1; D uncertain. Trimming cost V 0 bases and J 1 base, with 7 bases left between them. The CDR3 has 14 residues. Germline V gives CDR1 SGHRS, CDR2 YFSETQ. CDR3 sequence: CASSLGAGNTEAFF. The CDR3 DNA reads TGCGCCAGCAGCTTGGGGGCCGGGAACACTGAAGCTTTCTTT.